This T cell receptor beta chain appears in the sequencing data of a study of cytomegalovirus exposure and HLA in healthy donors. At the level of the study: Per a later analysis, the roughly 690 first-cohort and under 150 validation repertoires shared one platform. Study observations and caveats: The study found most TCR sequences rare, yet found some public TCRs in many donors.

On this clone: The antigen is undetermined.

There are 14 residues in the CDR3. Trimming pared 2 bases from V and 4 bases from J, leaving 12 bases between. Germline V gives CDR1 SGHTA, CDR2 FQGNSA. The table came from immunoSEQ multiplex PCR; TCRdb's copy has only in-frame clones and leaves some out. The repertoire has some 90,000 clones, approximately 88% of them found once; the top ten carry roughly 3.8%. This sequence was found in a woman in her twenties or thirties in good health and CMV-seronegative. The gene calls are TRBV7-2 and TRBJ2-7, with a weak D call TRBD1 (6 bases). Input material: PBMCs. The CDR3 coding sequence is TGTGCCAGCAGCTTAACAACAGGGTTATACGAGCAGTACTTC. It translates to CASSLTTGLYEQYF.